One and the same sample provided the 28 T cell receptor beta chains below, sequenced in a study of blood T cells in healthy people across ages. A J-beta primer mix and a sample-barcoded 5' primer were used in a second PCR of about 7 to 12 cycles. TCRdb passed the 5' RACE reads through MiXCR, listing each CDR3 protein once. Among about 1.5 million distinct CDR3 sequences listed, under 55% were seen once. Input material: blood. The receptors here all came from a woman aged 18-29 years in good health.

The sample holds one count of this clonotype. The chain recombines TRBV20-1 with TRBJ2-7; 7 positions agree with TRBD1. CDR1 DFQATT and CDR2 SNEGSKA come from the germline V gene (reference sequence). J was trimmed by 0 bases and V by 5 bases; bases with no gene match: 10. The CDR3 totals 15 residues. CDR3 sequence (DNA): TGCAGTGCTTTCAATCCGGGACAGTTCTCCTACGAGCAGTACTTC. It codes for CSAFNPGQFSYEQYF.

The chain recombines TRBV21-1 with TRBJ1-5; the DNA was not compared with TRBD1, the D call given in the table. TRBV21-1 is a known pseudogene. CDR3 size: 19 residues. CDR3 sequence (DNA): TGTGCCAGCAGCAAAGGGGCAGTAAGGAACAGGGGAGGAAATCAGCCCCAGCATTTT. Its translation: CASSKGAVRNRGGNQPQHF.

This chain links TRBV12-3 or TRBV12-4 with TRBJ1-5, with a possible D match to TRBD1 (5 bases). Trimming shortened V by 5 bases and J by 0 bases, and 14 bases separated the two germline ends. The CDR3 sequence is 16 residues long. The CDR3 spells CASSVSGQNSNQPQHF. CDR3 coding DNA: TGTGCCAGCAGTGTTTCGGGGCAGAATAGCAATCAGCCCCAGCATTTT.

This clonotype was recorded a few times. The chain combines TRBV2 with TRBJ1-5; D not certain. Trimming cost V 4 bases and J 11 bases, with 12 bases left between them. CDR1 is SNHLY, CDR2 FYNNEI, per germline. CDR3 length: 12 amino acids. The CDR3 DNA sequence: TGTGCCAGCAGTGGGTGGTTAGAAGCCCAGCATTTT. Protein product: CASSGWLEAQHF. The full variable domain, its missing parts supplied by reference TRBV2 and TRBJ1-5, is EPEVTQTPSHQVTQMGQEVILRCVPISNHLYFYWYRQILGQKVEFLVSFYNNEISEKSEIFDDQFSVERPDGSNFTLKIRSTKLEDSAMYFCASSGWLEAQHFGDGTRLSIL.

The CDR3 region is CASSQDRGMNTEAFF. DNA of the CDR3: TGTGCCAGCTCTCAAGACAGGGGCATGAACACTGAAGCTTTCTTT. The chain carries TRBV18 and TRBJ1-1, with 8 bases that match TRBD1. Losses at the gene ends were 6 bases for V and 0 bases for J; bases not matched to a gene: 6. The CDR3 sequence is 15 residues long. Germline lookup yields CDR1 KGHSH and CDR2 LQKENI.

CDR3 in DNA: TGTGCCAGCAGCCAAGAGGTGGGCAGCCTGGTGCTAGCGGGAGAGGGGTACTTC. It encodes CASSQEVGSLVLAGEGYF. This chain connects TRBV4-2 to TRBJ2-7, with 10 bases lining up with TRBD2. The CDR3 contains 18 residues. CDR1 LGHNA and CDR2 YNFKEQ come from the germline V gene. The ends lost 0 bases at V and 12 bases at J; junction bases unmatched: 20.

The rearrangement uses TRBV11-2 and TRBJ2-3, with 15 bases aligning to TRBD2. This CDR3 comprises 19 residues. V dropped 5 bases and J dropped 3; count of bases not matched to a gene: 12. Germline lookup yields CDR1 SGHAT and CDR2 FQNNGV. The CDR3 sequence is CASSPGLAGGPVRTDTQYF. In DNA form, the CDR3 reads TGTGCCAGCAGCCCAGGACTAGCGGGGGGGCCAGTTCGAACAGATACGCAGTATTTT.

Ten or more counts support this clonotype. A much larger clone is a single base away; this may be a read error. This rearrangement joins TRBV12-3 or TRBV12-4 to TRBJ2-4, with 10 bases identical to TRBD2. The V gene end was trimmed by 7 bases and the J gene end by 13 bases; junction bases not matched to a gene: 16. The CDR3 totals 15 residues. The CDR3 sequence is CASTLDRAGGTGQYF. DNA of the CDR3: TGTGCCAGCACCTTGGATCGAGCGGGGGGGACTGGGCAGTACTTC.

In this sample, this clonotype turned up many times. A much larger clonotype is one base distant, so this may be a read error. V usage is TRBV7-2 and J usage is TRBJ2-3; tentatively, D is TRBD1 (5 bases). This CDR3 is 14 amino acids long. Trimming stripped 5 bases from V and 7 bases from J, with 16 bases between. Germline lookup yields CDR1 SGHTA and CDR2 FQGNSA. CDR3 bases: TGTGCCAGCAGCGCCGCGTCAAGGGGATATACGCAGTATTTT. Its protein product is CASSAASRGYTQYF.

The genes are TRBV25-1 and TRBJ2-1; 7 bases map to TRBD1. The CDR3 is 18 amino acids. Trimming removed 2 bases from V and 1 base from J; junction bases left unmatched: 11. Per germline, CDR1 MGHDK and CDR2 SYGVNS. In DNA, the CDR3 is TGTGCCAGCAGTGAAAGCGGCCGAAAACAGGGGTCCTACAATGAGCAGTTCTTC. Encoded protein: CASSESGRKQGSYNEQFF.

CDR3 region: CASRTGSPTEAFF. CDR3 nucleotides: TGCGCCAGCAGGACAGGGAGCCCCACTGAAGCTTTCTTT. This chain uses TRBV5-1 with TRBJ1-1, with 7 bases that match TRBD1. The junction had 5 bases not matched to a gene; V was cut back by 5 bases and J by 4 bases. CDR3 length equals 13 residues. Germline values: CDR1 SGHRS, CDR2 YFSETQ.

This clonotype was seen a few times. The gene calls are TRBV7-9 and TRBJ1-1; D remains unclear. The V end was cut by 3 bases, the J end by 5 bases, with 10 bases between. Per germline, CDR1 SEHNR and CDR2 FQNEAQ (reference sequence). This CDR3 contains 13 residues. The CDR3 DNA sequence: TGTGCCAGCAGCTTTGAACGAGGAACTGAAGCTTTCTTT. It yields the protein CASSFERGTEAFF.

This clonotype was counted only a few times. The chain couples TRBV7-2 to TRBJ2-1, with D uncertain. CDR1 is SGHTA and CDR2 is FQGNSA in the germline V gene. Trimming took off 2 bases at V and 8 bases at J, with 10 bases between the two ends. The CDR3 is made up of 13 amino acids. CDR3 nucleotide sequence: TGTGCCAGCAGCTTAAGGTTAGCCGATGAGCAGTTCTTC. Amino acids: CASSLRLADEQFF.

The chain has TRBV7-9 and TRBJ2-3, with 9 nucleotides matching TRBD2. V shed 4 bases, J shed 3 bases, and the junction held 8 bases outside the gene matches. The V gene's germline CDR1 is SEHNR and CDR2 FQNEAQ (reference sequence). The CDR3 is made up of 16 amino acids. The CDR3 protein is CASSSDVLAGTDTQYF. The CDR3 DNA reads TGTGCCAGCAGCTCCGACGTCCTAGCGGGGACAGATACGCAGTATTTT.

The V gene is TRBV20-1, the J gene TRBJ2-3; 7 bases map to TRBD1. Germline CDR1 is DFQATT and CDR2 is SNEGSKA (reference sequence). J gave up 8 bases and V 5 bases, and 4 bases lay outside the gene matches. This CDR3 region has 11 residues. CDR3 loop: CSAGQVTTQYF. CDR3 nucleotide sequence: TGCAGTGCTGGACAGGTTACTACGCAGTATTTT.

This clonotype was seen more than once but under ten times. In DNA, the CDR3 is TGTGCCAGCAGCCAATCTGGGGCTGACAATGAGCAGTTCTTC. It yields the protein CASSQSGADNEQFF. V and J are TRBV16 and TRBJ2-1; possible D gene TRBD1, 5 bases. The CDR3 contains 14 residues. Trimming cost V 0 bases and J 5 bases, with 8 bases left between them. Germline loops: CDR1 KGHSY, CDR2 FQNENV.

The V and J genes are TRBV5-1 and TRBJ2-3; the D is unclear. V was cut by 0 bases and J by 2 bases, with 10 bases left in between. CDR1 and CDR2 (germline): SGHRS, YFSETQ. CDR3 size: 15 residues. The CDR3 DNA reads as TGCGCCAGCAGCTTGGAGTGGCCAAACACAGATACGCAGTATTTT. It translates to CASSLEWPNTDTQYF.

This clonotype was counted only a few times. CDR3 region: CASSSQGIQETQYF. CDR3 sequence (DNA): TGTGCCAGCAGCTCCCAGGGCATTCAAGAGACCCAGTACTTC. This chain links TRBV5-6 with TRBJ2-5; D is possibly TRBD1 (5 bases). The CDR3 sequence is 14 residues long. The germline V and J ends were trimmed by 3 bases and 2 bases, with 11 bases remaining between them. CDR1 is SGHDT and CDR2 is YYEEEE in the germline V gene.

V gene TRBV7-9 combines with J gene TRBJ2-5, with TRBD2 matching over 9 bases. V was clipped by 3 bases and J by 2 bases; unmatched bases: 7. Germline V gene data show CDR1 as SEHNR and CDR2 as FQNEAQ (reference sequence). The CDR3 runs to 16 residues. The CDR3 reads CASSFGVTSGQETQYF. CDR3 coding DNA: TGTGCCAGCAGCTTTGGGGTGACTAGCGGACAAGAGACCCAGTACTTC.

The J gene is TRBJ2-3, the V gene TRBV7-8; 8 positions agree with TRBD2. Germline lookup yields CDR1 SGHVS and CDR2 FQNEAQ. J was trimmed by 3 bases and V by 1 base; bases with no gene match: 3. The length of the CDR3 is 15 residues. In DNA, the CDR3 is TGTGCCAGCAGCTTAGTCGGCGGGAGGACAGATACGCAGTATTTT. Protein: CASSLVGGRTDTQYF.

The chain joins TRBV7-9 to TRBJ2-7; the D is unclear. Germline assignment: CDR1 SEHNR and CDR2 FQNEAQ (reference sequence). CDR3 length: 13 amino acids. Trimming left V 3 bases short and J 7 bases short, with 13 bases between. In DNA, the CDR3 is TGTGCCAGCAGCTTGGGGATTCTGAGAGAGCAGTACTTC. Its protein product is CASSLGILREQYF.

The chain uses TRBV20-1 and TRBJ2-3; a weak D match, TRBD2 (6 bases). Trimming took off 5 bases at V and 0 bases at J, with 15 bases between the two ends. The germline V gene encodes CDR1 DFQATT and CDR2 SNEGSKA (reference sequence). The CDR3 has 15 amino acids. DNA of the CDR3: TGCAGTGCTCACCCCCTAGCGTGGAGCACAGATACGCAGTATTTT. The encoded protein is CSAHPLAWSTDTQYF.

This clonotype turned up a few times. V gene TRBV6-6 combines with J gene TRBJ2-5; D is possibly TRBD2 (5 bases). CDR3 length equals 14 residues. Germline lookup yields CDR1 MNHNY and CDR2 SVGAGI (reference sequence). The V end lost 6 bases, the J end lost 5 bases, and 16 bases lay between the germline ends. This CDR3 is CASRDGLLTETQYF. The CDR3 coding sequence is TGTGCCAGCAGAGACGGACTCCTGACGGAGACCCAGTACTTC.

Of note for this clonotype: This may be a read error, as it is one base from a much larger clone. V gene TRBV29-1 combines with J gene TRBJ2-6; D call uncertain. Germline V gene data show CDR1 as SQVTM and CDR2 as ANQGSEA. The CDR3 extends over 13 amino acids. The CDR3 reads CGVAESGANVLTF. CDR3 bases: TGCGGCGTTGCTGAGTCTGGGGCCAACGTCCTGACTTTC. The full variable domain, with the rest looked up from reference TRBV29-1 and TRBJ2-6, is SAVISQKPSRDICQRGTSLTIQCQVDSQVTMMFWYRQQPGQSLTLIATANQGSEATYESGFVIDKFPISRPNLTFSTLTVSNMSPEDSSIYLCGVAESGANVLTFGAGSRLTVL.

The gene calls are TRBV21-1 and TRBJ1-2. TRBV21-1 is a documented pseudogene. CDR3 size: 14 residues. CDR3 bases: TGTGCCAGCAACGGACGCTCGCCGATCAATGGCTACACCTTC. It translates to CASNGRSPINGYTF.

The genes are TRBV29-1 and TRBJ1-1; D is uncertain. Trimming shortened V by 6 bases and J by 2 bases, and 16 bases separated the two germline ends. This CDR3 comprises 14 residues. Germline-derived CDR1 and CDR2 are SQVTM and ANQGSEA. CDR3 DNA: TGCAGCGTCGCGGTGCAGATAGGAAACACTGAAGCTTTCTTT. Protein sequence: CSVAVQIGNTEAFF.

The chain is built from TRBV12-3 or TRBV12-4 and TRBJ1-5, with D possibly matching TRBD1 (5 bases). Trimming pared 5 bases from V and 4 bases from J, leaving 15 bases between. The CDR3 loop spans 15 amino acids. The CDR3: CASSARGIWNQPQHF. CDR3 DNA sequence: TGTGCCAGCAGTGCTCGGGGGATTTGGAATCAGCCCCAGCATTTT.

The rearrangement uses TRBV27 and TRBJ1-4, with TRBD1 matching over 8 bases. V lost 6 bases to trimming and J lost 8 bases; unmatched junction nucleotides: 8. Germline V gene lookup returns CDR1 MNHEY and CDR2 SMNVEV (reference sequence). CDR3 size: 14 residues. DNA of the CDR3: TGTGCCAGCAGCAACCGACAGGGGTTCGAAAAACTGTTTTTT. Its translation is CASSNRQGFEKLFF.